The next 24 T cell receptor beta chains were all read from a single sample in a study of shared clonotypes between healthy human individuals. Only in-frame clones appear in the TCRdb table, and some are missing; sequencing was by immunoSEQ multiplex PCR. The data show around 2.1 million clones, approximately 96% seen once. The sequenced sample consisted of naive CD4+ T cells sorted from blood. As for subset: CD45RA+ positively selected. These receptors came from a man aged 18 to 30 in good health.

CDR3 in amino acids: CASSGTGGNEKLFF. DNA for the CDR3: TGTGCCAGCAGTGGGACCGGGGGCAATGAAAAACTGTTTTTT. The genes are TRBV2 and TRBJ1-4; D may be TRBD1 (6 bases). Germline values: CDR1 SNHLY, CDR2 FYNNEI. V lost 4 bases and J lost 5, with 11 bases in between. The CDR3 runs 14 residues.

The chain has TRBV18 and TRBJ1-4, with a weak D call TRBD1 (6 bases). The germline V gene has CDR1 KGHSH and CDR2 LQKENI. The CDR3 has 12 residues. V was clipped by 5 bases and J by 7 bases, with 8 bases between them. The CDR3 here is CASSGTSEKLFF. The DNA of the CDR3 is TGTGCCAGCTCAGGGACATCTGAAAAACTGTTTTTT. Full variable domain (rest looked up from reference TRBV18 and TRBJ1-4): NAGVMQNPRHLVRRRGQEARLRCSPMKGHSHVYWYRQLPEEGLKFMVYLQKENIIDESGMPKERFSAEFPKEGPSILRIQQVVRGDSAAYFCASSGTSEKLFFGSGTQLSVL.

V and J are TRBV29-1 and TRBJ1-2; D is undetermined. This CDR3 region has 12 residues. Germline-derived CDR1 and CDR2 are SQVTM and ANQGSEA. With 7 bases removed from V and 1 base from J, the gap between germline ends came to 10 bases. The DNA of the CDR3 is TGCAGCGGGGGTTTGGATAACTATGGCTACACCTTC. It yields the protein CSGGLDNYGYTF.

The CDR3 spells CASSEIRSTEQFF. The DNA for the CDR3 is TGTGCCAGCAGTGAGATCCGGAGCACCGAGCAGTTCTTC. The chain couples TRBV6-4 to TRBJ2-1; D call uncertain. The V end lost 3 bases, the J end lost 10 bases, and 13 bases lay between the germline ends. In germline, CDR1 is MRHNA, CDR2 SNTAGT. This CDR3 contains 13 residues.

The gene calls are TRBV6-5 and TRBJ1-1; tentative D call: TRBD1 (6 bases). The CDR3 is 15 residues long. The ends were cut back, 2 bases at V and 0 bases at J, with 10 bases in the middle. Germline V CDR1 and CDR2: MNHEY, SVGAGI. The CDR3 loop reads CASSYRGTMNTEAFF. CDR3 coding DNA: TGTGCCAGCAGTTACAGGGGGACCATGAACACTGAAGCTTTCTTT.

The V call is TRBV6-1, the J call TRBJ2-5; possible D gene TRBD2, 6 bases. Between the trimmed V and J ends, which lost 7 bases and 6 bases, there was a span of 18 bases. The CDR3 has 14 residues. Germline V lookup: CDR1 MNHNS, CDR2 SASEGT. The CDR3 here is CASTKPGDRQTQYF. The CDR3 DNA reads TGTGCCAGCACTAAACCGGGGGACCGGCAGACCCAGTACTTC.

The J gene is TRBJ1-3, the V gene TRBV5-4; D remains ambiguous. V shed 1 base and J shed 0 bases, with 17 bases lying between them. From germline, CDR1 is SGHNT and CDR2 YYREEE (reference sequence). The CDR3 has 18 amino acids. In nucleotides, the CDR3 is TGTGCCAGCAGCTTGTCCGGGCCCACGGCGGGCTCTGGAAACACCATATATTTT. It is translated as CASSLSGPTAGSGNTIYF.

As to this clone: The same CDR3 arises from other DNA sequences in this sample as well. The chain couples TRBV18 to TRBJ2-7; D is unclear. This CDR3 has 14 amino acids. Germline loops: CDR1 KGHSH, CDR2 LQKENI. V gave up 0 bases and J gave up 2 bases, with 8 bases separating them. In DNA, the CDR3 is TGTGCCAGCTCACCACCAGTGGGTCCCTACGAGCAGTACTTC. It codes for CASSPPVGPYEQYF.

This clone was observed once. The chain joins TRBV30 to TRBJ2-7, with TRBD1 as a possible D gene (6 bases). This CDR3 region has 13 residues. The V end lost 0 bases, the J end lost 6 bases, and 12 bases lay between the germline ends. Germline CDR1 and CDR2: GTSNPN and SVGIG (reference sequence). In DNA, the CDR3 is TGTGCCTGGAGTGTACAGGGCAGTACCGAGCAGTACTTC. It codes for CAWSVQGSTEQYF.

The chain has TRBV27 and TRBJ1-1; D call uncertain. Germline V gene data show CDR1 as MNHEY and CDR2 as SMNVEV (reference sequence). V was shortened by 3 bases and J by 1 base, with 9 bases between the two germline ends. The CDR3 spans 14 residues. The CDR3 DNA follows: TGTGCCAGCAGTTTGAGGCAGAAGAACACTGAAGCTTTCTTT. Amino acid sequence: CASSLRQKNTEAFF.

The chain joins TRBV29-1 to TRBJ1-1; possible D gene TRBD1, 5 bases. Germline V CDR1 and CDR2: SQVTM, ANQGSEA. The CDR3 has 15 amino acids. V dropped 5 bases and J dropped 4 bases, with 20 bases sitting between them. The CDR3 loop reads CSVFPGPEQFTEAFF. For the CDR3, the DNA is TGCAGCGTTTTCCCGGGACCCGAACAATTCACTGAAGCTTTCTTT.

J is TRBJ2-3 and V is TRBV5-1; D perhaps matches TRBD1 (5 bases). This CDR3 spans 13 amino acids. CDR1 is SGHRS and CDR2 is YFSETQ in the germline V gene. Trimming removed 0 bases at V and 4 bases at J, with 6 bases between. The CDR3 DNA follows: TGCGCCAGCAGCTTGGGACAGCCAGATACGCAGTATTTT. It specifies CASSLGQPDTQYF.

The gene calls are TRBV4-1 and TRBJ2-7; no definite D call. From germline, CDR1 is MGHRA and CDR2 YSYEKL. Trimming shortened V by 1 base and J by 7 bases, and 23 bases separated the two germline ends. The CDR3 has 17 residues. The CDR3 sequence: CASSQARVTRFPKEQYF. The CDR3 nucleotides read TGCGCCAGCAGCCAAGCCCGGGTGACAAGGTTCCCTAAGGAGCAGTACTTC.

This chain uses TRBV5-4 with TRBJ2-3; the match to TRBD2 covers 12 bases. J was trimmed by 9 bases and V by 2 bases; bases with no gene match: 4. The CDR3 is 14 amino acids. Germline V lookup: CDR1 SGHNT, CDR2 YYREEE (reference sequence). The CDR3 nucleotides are TGTGCCAGCAGCTTACTAGCGGGGGGCCTCACGCAGTATTTT. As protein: CASSLLAGGLTQYF.

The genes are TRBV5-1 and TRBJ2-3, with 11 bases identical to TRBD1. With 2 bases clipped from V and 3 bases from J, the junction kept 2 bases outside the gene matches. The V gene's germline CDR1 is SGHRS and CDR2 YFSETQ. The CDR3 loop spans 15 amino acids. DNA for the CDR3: TGCGCCAGCAGCTTCGGACAGGGGGCGACAGATACGCAGTATTTT. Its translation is CASSFGQGATDTQYF. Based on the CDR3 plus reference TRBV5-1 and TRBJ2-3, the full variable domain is KAGVTQTPRYLIKTRGQQVTLSCSPISGHRSVSWYQQTPGQGLQFLFEYFSETQRNKGNFPGRFSGRQFSNSRSEMNVSTLELGDSALYLCASSFGQGATDTQYFGPGTRLTVL.

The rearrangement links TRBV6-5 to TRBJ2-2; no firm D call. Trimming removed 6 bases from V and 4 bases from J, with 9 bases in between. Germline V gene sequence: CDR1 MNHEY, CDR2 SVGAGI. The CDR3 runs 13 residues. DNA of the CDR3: TGTGCCAGCAGGAACGACATCACCGGGGAGCTGTTTTTT. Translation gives CASRNDITGELFF.

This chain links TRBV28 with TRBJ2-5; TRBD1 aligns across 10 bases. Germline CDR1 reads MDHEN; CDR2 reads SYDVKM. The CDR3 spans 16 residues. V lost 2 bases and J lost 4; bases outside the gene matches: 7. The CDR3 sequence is CASSLAGTGVRETQYF. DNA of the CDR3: TGTGCCAGCAGTTTAGCCGGGACAGGGGTTCGAGAGACCCAGTACTTC.

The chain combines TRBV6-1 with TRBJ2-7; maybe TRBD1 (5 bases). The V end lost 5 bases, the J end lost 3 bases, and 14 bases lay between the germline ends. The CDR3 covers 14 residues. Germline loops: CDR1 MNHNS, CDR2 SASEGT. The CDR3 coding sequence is TGTGCCAGCAGTTTAAGGGCAGGGAACTACGAGCAGTACTTC. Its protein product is CASSLRAGNYEQYF.

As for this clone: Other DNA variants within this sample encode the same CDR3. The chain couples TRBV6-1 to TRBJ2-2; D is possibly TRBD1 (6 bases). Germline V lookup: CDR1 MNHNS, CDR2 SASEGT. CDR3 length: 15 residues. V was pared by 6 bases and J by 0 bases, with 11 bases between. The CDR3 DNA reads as TGTGCCAGCAGCCGACAGGCAGCGAACACCGGGGAGCTGTTTTTT. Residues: CASSRQAANTGELFF.

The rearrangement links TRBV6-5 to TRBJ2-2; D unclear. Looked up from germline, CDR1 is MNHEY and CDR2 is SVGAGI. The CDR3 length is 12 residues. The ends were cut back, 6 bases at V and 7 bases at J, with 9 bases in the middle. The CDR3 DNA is TGTGCCAGCAGGTCGAACGGCGGGGAGCTGTTTTTT. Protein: CASRSNGGELFF.

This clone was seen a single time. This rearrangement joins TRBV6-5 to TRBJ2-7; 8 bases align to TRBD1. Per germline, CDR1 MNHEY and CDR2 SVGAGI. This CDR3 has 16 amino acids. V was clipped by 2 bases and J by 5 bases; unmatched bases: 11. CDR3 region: CASSYRGQGQWDEQYF. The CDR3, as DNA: TGTGCCAGCAGTTACCGAGGACAGGGACAATGGGACGAGCAGTACTTC.

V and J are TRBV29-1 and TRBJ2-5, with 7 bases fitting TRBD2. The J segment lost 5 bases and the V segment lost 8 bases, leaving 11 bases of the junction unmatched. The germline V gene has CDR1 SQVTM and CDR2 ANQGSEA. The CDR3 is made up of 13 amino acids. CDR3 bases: TGCAGCTTTTTGGGAGGGGATGGGGAGACCCAGTACTTC. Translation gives CSFLGGDGETQYF.

The CDR3 protein is CASSLKGPSSYNEQFF. CDR3 DNA: TGCGCCAGCAGCCTAAAGGGACCGAGCTCCTACAATGAGCAGTTCTTC. V is TRBV4-1 and J is TRBJ2-1; D assignment may be TRBD1 or TRBD2 (5 bases each). The CDR3 is made up of 16 amino acids. V lost 4 bases, J lost 0 bases, and 13 bases lay in between. Germline V gene lookup returns CDR1 MGHRA and CDR2 YSYEKL.

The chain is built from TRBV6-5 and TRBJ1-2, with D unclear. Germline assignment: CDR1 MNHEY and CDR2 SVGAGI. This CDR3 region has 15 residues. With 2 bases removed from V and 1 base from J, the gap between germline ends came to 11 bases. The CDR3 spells CASSYEAGSNYGYTF. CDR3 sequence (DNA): TGTGCCAGCAGTTACGAGGCCGGGAGTAACTATGGCTACACCTTC.